The 26 T cell receptor beta chains reported below all come from one sample, sequenced in a study of blood T cell repertoires in COVID-19. TCRdb's table, derived via immunoSEQ multiplex PCR, lists solely in-frame clones and lacks some. Seen here are some 170,000 clones, over 60% observed once, and the top ten hold approximately 27%. The sample comprised peripheral blood. The receptors derive from a woman aged 70-85 years with acute or convalescent COVID-19.

V usage is TRBV7-8 and J usage is TRBJ2-3, with 7 bases that match TRBD2. The germline V gene encodes CDR1 SGHVS and CDR2 FQNEAQ. CDR3 length: 14 amino acids. V shed 8 bases, J shed 4 bases, and the junction held 9 bases outside the gene matches. CDR3 protein: CASGAGAISDTQYF. CDR3 DNA sequence: TGTGCCAGCGGGGCGGGAGCGATTTCAGATACGCAGTATTTT.

V and J are TRBV5-1 and TRBJ2-2, with a possible D match to TRBD1 (6 bases). Germline CDR1 and CDR2: SGHRS and YFSETQ. This CDR3 spans 14 amino acids. Trimming cost V 5 bases and J 3 bases, with 11 bases left between them. In DNA, the CDR3 is TGCGCCAGCAGAAGGACAGTTGACACCGGGGAGCTGTTTTTT. This sequence encodes CASRRTVDTGELFF.

This sequence joins TRBV7-3 and TRBJ1-2, with D possibly matching TRBD1 (6 bases). V was trimmed by 5 bases and J by 4 bases, leaving 17 bases between them. Germline-derived CDR1 and CDR2 are SGHTA and FQGTGA. The CDR3 spans 15 residues. CDR3 protein: CASSPNGGQSYGYTF. CDR3 nucleotides: TGTGCCAGCAGCCCAAACGGCGGACAGAGCTATGGCTACACCTTC.

This chain joins TRBV7-2 and TRBJ2-7; no firm D call. The CDR3 is made up of 14 amino acids. Trimming removed 3 bases from V and 3 bases from J, with 12 bases in between. Germline values: CDR1 SGHTA, CDR2 FQGNSA. The CDR3 DNA sequence: TGTGCCAGCAGCTTGATTCCTGAGAGCTACGAGCAGTACTTC. Translation gives CASSLIPESYEQYF.

The rearrangement joins TRBV19 to TRBJ1-5; D call uncertain. CDR3 length equals 14 residues. With 7 bases removed from V and 1 base from J, the gap between germline ends came to 11 bases. Looked up from germline, CDR1 is LNHDA and CDR2 is SQIVND (reference sequence). The CDR3 here is CASNPRESNQPQHF. As DNA, the CDR3 is TGTGCCAGTAATCCCCGGGAGAGCAATCAGCCCCAGCATTTT.

The chain recombines TRBV6-2 or TRBV6-3 with TRBJ2-1, with D perhaps matching TRBD2 (6 bases). Germline CDR1 is MNHEY and CDR2 is SVGEGT. This CDR3 is built from 18 residues. Trimming removed 0 bases from V and 3 bases from J, with 18 bases in between. The CDR3 nucleotides read TGTGCCAGCAGTTACTCCCGAGGACTTAGGGGAGGCTACAATGAGCAGTTCTTC. Translated, it gives CASSYSRGLRGGYNEQFF.

In this sample, this clone turned up once. The chain joins TRBV11-3 to TRBJ2-1; 10 positions agree with TRBD2. The CDR3 is 14 residues long. Germline CDR1 reads SGHNT; CDR2 reads YENEEA. Germline trimming cut 5 bases from V and 8 bases from J; bases unmatched to any gene: 6. In nucleotides, the CDR3 is TGTGCCAGCAGCCCGGGGGGGACTAGCGATGAGCAGTTCTTC. It translates to CASSPGGTSDEQFF.

Here the CDR3 DNA reads TGTGCCAGCAGCTGGGGCCGGGGGGCGCTAAGCGGGGAGCTGTTTTTT. Protein sequence: CASSWGRGALSGELFF. The chain carries TRBV7-8 and TRBJ2-2; D might be TRBD2 (7 bases). Trimming took off 4 bases at V and 7 bases at J, with 19 bases between the two ends. The CDR3 has 16 amino acids. Germline V CDR1 and CDR2: SGHVS, FQNEAQ.

As concerns this clone: The same CDR3 arises from other DNA sequences in this sample as well. V and J are TRBV5-1 and TRBJ2-1; TRBD1 matches 7 bases. The CDR3 is 15 amino acids. After removal of 0 bases from V and 1 base from J, the junction contained 1 base not matched to a gene. CDR1 is SGHRS and CDR2 is YFSETQ in the germline V gene. The CDR3 coding sequence is TGCGCCAGCAGCTTGGGACAGGGTTCCTACAATGAGCAGTTCTTC. Protein: CASSLGQGSYNEQFF.

The chain links TRBV20-1 to TRBJ2-3, with D unclear. The V gene lost 6 bases and the J gene lost 2 bases, with 6 bases spanning the gap. Germline loops: CDR1 DFQATT, CDR2 SNEGSKA (reference sequence). CDR3 length: 11 amino acids. The CDR3 DNA follows: TGCAGTGCCCAGATCACAGATACGCAGTATTTT. The encoded protein is CSAQITDTQYF.

The chain joins TRBV5-1 to TRBJ2-1; TRBD2 matches at 14 bases. Germline CDR1 SGHRS, CDR2 YFSETQ. The CDR3 covers 16 residues. Trimming cost V 0 bases and J 8 bases; bases outside gene matches: 4. CDR3 nucleotides: TGCGCCAGCAGCTTGGGACTAGCGGGAGGGCCTTATGAGCAGTTCTTC. Its translation is CASSLGLAGGPYEQFF. The whole variable domain, remainder taken from reference TRBV5-1 and TRBJ2-1, is KAGVTQTPRYLIKTRGQQVTLSCSPISGHRSVSWYQQTPGQGLQFLFEYFSETQRNKGNFPGRFSGRQFSNSRSEMNVSTLELGDSALYLCASSLGLAGGPYEQFFGPGTRLTVL.

This chain connects TRBV2 to TRBJ1-4; no firm D call. Germline lookup yields CDR1 SNHLY and CDR2 FYNNEI. The ends were cut back, 4 bases at V and 5 bases at J, with 11 bases in the middle. The length of the CDR3 is 14 residues. The CDR3 loop is CASSVNRANEKLFF. Written as DNA, the CDR3 is TGTGCCAGCAGTGTAAACAGAGCAAATGAAAAACTGTTTTTT.

The CDR3 reads CASTSPGSYEQYF. The CDR3 DNA sequence: TGTGCCAGTACTTCACCGGGGTCCTACGAGCAGTACTTC. The chain is built from TRBV19 and TRBJ2-7; a weak D match, TRBD2 (5 bases). The CDR3 has 13 amino acids. The V and J ends lost 7 bases and 1 base respectively, with 11 bases between them. Germline V gene data show CDR1 as LNHDA and CDR2 as SQIVND (reference sequence). The full variable domain, completed using reference TRBV19 and TRBJ2-7, is DGGITQSPKYLFRKEGQNVTLSCEQNLNHDAMYWYRQDPGQGLRLIYYSQIVNDFQKGDIAEGYSVSREKKESFPLTVTSAQKNPTAFYLCASTSPGSYEQYFGPGTRLTVT.

The V and J genes are TRBV5-1 and TRBJ1-2; TRBD1 agrees at 8 bases. Germline V lookup: CDR1 SGHRS, CDR2 YFSETQ. This CDR3 region has 14 residues. The junction had 7 bases not matched to a gene; V was cut back by 6 bases and J by 3 bases. The CDR3 DNA follows: TGCGCCAGCAAAGGCATGACAGGGGACTATGGCTACACCTTC. This translates into CASKGMTGDYGYTF.

This clone was seen just once. The chain uses TRBV24-1 and TRBJ2-1; D unresolved. The CDR3 length is 17 residues. Germline-derived CDR1 and CDR2 are KGHDR and SFDVKD. Trimming shortened V by 5 bases and J by 8 bases, and 24 bases separated the two germline ends. The CDR3 DNA is TGTGCCACCAGTGGATTGATATATGGAATTAGGAGCGATGAGCAGTTCTTC. The encoded protein is CATSGLIYGIRSDEQFF.

The J gene is TRBJ1-1, the V gene TRBV6-5; D gene uncertain. With 4 bases removed from V and 3 bases from J, the gap between germline ends came to 9 bases. The CDR3 is made up of 13 amino acids. Germline V CDR1 and CDR2: MNHEY, SVGAGI. The DNA of the CDR3 is TGTGCCAGCAGTTTAGGGAGGGACACTGAAGCTTTCTTT. Encoded protein: CASSLGRDTEAFF.

The genes are TRBV28 and TRBJ2-5; 9 bases line up with TRBD2. Germline CDR1 MDHEN, CDR2 SYDVKM. Trimming at V came to 5 bases and at J to 5 bases, leaving 9 bases not matched to a gene. CDR3 length: 15 residues. CDR3 sequence (DNA): TGTGCCAGCAGTCCTAGCGGGGAGGGGGACGAGACCCAGTACTTC. Translated, it gives CASSPSGEGDETQYF.

In this sample, this clone turned up a few times. The sample holds other DNA sequences that translate to the same CDR3. The J gene is TRBJ1-4, the V gene TRBV28; no reliable D call. Looked up from germline, CDR1 is MDHEN and CDR2 is SYDVKM. The CDR3 consists of 12 residues. V was trimmed by 5 bases and J by 5 bases, leaving 6 bases between them. CDR3 protein: CASSTGNEKLFF. In nucleotides, the CDR3 is TGTGCCAGCAGTACGGGAAATGAAAAACTGTTTTTT.

J is TRBJ2-2 and V is TRBV6-5; a possible D gene is TRBD1 (6 bases). Trimming left V 7 bases short and J 7 bases short, with 19 bases between. Germline CDR1 is MNHEY and CDR2 is SVGAGI. The CDR3 totals 15 residues. For the CDR3, the DNA is TGTGCCAGCATTTCCTGGGCAGGGGTAAACGGGGAGCTGTTTTTT. This sequence encodes CASISWAGVNGELFF.

The chain has TRBV6-1 and TRBJ1-5; TRBD1 matches 8 bases. In germline, CDR1 is MNHNS, CDR2 SASEGT. This CDR3 is built from 15 residues. The ends lost 1 base at V and 6 bases at J; junction bases unmatched: 5. This CDR3 is CASSEGAGGFQPQHF. In nucleotides, the CDR3 is TGTGCCAGCAGTGAAGGGGCAGGGGGCTTTCAGCCCCAGCATTTT.

This chain joins TRBV5-1 and TRBJ1-4; the D gene is possibly TRBD1 (5 bases). The CDR3 totals 13 residues. Germline lookup yields CDR1 SGHRS and CDR2 YFSETQ. V was cut by 5 bases and J by 5 bases, with 10 bases left in between. CDR3 residues: CASRGPDNEKLFF. CDR3 DNA sequence: TGCGCCAGCAGGGGGCCCGACAATGAAAAACTGTTTTTT.

The genes are TRBV9 and TRBJ2-6, with TRBD1 matching 9 bases. The V segment lost 3 bases and the J segment 1 base; nucleotides outside the gene matches: 11. This CDR3 is built from 19 residues. The germline V gene has CDR1 SGDLS and CDR2 YYNGEE. The CDR3 here is CASSAPPGQGGSGANVLTF. In DNA, the CDR3 is TGTGCCAGCAGCGCCCCCCCGGGACAGGGTGGGTCTGGGGCCAACGTCCTGACTTTC.

This chain uses TRBV19 with TRBJ1-3; TRBD1 aligns across 7 bases. CDR3 size: 17 residues. The trim removed 4 bases at V and 0 bases at J, leaving 9 bases unmatched. Germline CDR1 reads LNHDA; CDR2 reads SQIVND (reference sequence). As DNA, the CDR3 is TGTGCCAGTAGTACCCCGGGACAGACCTTCTCTGGAAACACCATATATTTT. Its translation: CASSTPGQTFSGNTIYF.

CDR3 in amino acids: CASSLTTGVGETQYF. The CDR3 DNA is TGTGCCAGCAGCTTAACGACAGGGGTTGGGGAGACCCAGTACTTC. The chain has TRBV7-3 and TRBJ2-5, with 8 nucleotides matching TRBD1. The CDR3 is made up of 15 amino acids. The V gene's germline CDR1 is SGHTA and CDR2 FQGTGA. J lost 5 bases, V lost 0 bases, and 5 bases had no gene match.

V usage is TRBV2 and J usage is TRBJ1-4; D remains ambiguous. The germline V and J ends were trimmed by 4 bases and 0 bases, with 9 bases remaining between them. This CDR3 spans 15 amino acids. CDR1 and CDR2 (germline): SNHLY, FYNNEI. The CDR3, as DNA: TGTGCCAGCAGTGTGGTTGGAGCAACTAATGAAAAACTGTTTTTT. This codes for CASSVVGATNEKLFF.

This chain joins TRBV7-9 and TRBJ2-7; D not certain. Germline values: CDR1 SEHNR, CDR2 FQNEAQ (reference sequence). V dropped 4 bases and J dropped 3 bases, with 4 bases sitting between them. The CDR3 totals 11 residues. The CDR3 spells CASSYNYEQYF. The CDR3 nucleotides read TGTGCCAGCAGCTATAACTACGAGCAGTACTTC. The full variable domain, with the rest looked up from reference TRBV7-9 and TRBJ2-7, is DTGVSQNPRHKITKRGQNVTFRCDPISEHNRLYWYRQTLGQGPEFLTYFQNEAQLEKSRLLSDRFSAERPKGSFSTLEIQRTEQGDSAMYLCASSYNYEQYFGPGTRLTVT.